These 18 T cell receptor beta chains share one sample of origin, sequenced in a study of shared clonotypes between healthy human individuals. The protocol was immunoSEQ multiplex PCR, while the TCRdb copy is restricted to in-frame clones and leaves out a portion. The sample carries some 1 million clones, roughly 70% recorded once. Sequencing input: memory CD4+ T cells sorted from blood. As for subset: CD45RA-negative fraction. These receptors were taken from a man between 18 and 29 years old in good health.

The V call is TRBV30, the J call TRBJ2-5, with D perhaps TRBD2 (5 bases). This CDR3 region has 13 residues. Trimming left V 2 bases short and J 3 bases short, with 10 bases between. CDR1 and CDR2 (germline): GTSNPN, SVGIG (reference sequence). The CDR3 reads CAWSRTLEETQYF. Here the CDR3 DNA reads TGTGCCTGGAGTCGGACTCTTGAAGAGACCCAGTACTTC.

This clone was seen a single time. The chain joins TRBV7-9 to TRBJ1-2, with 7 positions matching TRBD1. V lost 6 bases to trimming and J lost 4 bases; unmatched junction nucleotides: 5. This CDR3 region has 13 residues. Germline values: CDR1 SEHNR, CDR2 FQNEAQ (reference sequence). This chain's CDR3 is CASSPGQPYGYTF. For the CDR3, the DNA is TGTGCCAGCAGTCCGGGACAGCCCTATGGCTACACCTTC.

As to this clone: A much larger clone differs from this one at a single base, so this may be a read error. CDR3 bases: TGTGCCATCAGTAAGTCCTCGGGAGGGGTTTACAATGAGCAGTTCTTC. Translated: CAISKSSGGVYNEQFF. The chain has TRBV10-3 and TRBJ2-1; 8 bases agree with TRBD2. Germline V lookup: CDR1 ENHRY, CDR2 SYGVKD. CDR3 length equals 16 residues.

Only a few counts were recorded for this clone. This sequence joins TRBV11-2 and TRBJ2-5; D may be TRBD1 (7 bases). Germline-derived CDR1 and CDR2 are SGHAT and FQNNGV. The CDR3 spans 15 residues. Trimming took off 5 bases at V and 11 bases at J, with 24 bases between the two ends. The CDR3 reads CASSPGGDRAHVQYF. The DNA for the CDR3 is TGTGCCAGCAGCCCCGGGGGCGACAGGGCCCACGTGCAGTACTTC.

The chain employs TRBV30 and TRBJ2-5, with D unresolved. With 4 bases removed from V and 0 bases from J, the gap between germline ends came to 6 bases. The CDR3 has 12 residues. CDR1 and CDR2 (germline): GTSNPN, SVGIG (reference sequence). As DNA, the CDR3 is TGTGCCTGGAACCGGGACCAAGAGACCCAGTACTTC. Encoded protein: CAWNRDQETQYF.

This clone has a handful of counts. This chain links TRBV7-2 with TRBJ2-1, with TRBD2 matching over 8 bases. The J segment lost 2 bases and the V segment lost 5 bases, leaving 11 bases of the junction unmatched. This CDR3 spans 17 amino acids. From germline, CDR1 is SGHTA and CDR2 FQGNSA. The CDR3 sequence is CASSPDGSGGPYNEQFF. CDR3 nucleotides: TGTGCCAGCAGCCCCGATGGGAGCGGGGGACCCTACAATGAGCAGTTCTTC.

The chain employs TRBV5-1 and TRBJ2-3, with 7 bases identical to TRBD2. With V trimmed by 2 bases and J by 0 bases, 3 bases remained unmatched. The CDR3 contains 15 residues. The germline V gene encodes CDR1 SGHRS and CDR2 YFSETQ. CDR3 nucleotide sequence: TGCGCCAGCAGCTTTGGGGACTATAGCACAGATACGCAGTATTTT. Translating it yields CASSFGDYSTDTQYF.

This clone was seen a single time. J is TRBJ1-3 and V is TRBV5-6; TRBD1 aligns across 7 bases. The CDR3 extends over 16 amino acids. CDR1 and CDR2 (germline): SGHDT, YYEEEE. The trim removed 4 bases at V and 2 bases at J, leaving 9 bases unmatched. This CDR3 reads CASSTANTGAGNTIYF. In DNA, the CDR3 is TGTGCCAGCAGCACCGCTAATACAGGGGCTGGAAACACCATATATTTT. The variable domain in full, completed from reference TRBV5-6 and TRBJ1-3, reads DAGVTQSPTHLIKTRGQQVTLRCSPKSGHDTVSWYQQALGQGPQFIFQYYEEEERQRGNFPDRFSGHQFPNYSSELNVNALLLGDSALYLCASSTANTGAGNTIYFGEGSWLTVV.

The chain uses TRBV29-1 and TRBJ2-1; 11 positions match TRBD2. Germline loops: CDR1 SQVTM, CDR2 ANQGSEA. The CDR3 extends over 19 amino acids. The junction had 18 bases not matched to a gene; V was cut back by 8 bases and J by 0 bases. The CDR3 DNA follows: TGCAGCACCCAAAAGGGACTAGCGGAATCAGTGAGCTCCTACAATGAGCAGTTCTTC. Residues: CSTQKGLAESVSSYNEQFF.

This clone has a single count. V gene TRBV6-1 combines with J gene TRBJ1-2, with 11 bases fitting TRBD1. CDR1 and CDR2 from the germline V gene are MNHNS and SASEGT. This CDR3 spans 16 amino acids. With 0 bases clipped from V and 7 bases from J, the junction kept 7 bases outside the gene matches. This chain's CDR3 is CASSEAGTGGKGGYTF. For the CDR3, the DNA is TGTGCCAGCAGTGAAGCAGGGACAGGGGGGAAAGGTGGCTACACCTTC.

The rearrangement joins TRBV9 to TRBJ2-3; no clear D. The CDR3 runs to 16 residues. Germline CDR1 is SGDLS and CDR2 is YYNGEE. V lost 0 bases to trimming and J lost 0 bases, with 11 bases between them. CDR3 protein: CASSVGLAASTDTQYF. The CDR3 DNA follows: TGTGCCAGCAGCGTAGGGCTCGCCGCTAGCACAGATACGCAGTATTTT.

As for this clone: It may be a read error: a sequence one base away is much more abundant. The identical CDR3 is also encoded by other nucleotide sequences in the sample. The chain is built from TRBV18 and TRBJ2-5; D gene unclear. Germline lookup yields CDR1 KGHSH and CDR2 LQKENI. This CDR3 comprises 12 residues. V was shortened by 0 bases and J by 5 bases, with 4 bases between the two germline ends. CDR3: CASSPPGETQYF. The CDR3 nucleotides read TGTGCCAGCTCACCACCCGGGGAGACCCAGTACTTC.

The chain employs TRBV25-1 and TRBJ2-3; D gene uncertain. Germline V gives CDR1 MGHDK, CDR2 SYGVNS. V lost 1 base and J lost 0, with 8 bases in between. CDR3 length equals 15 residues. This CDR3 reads CASSELSRSTDTQYF. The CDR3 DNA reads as TGTGCCAGCAGTGAATTGTCAAGGAGCACAGATACGCAGTATTTT.

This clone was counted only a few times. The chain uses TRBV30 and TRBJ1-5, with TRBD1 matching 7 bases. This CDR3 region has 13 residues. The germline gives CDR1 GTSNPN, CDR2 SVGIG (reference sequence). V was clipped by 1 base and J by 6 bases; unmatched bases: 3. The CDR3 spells CAWSDDRVQPQHF. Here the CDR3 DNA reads TGTGCCTGGAGTGACGACAGGGTTCAGCCCCAGCATTTT.

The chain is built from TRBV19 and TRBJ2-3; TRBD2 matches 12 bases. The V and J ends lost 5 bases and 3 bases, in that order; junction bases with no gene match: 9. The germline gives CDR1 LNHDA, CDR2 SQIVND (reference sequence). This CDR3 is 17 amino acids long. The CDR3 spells CASSASGLAGNTDTQYF. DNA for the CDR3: TGTGCCAGTAGTGCCTCCGGACTAGCGGGGAATACAGATACGCAGTATTTT.

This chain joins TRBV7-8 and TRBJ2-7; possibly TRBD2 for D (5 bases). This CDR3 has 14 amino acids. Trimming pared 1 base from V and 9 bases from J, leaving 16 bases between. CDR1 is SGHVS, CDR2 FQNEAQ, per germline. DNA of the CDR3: TGTGCCAGCAGCTTAGATTCCCGAGGGAAAGTGCAGTACTTC. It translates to CASSLDSRGKVQYF.

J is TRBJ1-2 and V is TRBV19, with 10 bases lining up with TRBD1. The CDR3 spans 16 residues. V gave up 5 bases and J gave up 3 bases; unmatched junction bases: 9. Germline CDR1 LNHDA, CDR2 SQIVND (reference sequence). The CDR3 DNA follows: TGTGCCAGTAGTCCCTTCCGGACAGGGGGAGACTATGGCTACACCTTC. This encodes CASSPFRTGGDYGYTF.

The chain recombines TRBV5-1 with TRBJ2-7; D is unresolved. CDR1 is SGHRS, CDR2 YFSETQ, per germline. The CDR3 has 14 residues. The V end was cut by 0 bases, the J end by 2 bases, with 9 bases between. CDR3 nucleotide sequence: TGCGCCAGCAGCTTGGAACCTGGTACCTACGAGCAGTACTTC. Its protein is CASSLEPGTYEQYF.